Shown below are 10 T cell receptor beta chains from a single sample sequenced in a study of graft-versus-host responses after intestinal transplantation. For these receptors, no antigen is known. The repertoire was sequenced with immunoSEQ multiplex PCR; TCRdb's copy has only in-frame clones and lacks some. The sample has 89,000 or so clones, about four fifths seen once; the top ten hold approximately 0.78%. This material consisted of unstimulated CD4+ T cells sorted from spleen or lymph node cells, taken before intestinal transplant. These receptors came from a human donor who received an intestinal transplant.

This clone was seen more than once but under ten times. The chain couples TRBV6-5 to TRBJ2-7; 9 bases are shared with TRBD1. Germline V gene lookup returns CDR1 MNHEY and CDR2 SVGAGI. CDR3 length: 14 amino acids. The V gene end was trimmed by 2 bases and the J gene end by 3 bases; junction bases not matched to a gene: 2. For the CDR3, the DNA is TGTGCCAGCAGTTACGGGACAGGGAACTACGAGCAGTACTTC. Protein: CASSYGTGNYEQYF.

The chain combines TRBV15 with TRBJ2-3, with TRBD2 identical over 8 bases. The trim removed 3 bases at V and 2 bases at J, leaving 4 bases unmatched. The CDR3 covers 15 residues. CDR1 and CDR2 from the germline V gene are LNHNV and YYDKDF (reference sequence). The CDR3 sequence: CATSSGRAITDTQYF. The CDR3, as DNA: TGTGCCACCAGCAGCGGGAGGGCCATCACAGATACGCAGTATTTT.

This chain uses TRBV19 with TRBJ2-1; the match to TRBD2 covers 7 bases. V shed 3 bases and J 3 bases; nucleotides not matched to a gene: 5. This CDR3 has 15 amino acids. Germline CDR1 LNHDA, CDR2 SQIVND (reference sequence). CDR3 sequence reads: CASSITSDVYNEQFF. As DNA, the CDR3 is TGTGCCAGTAGTATCACTAGCGACGTCTACAATGAGCAGTTCTTC.

The sample holds one count of this clone. The rearrangement uses TRBV28 and TRBJ2-7; a possible D gene is TRBD1 (7 bases). Trimming shortened V by 5 bases and J by 1 base, and 24 bases separated the two germline ends. Germline CDR1 and CDR2: MDHEN and SYDVKM. The CDR3 totals 18 residues. The CDR3 here is CASSLPTLMTGRSYEQYF. CDR3 nucleotide sequence: TGTGCCAGCAGTCTACCGACCCTGATGACAGGGAGGTCCTACGAGCAGTACTTC. The complete variable domain, with remaining parts taken from reference TRBV28 and TRBJ2-7, reads DVKVTQSSRYLVKRTGEKVFLECVQDMDHENMFWYRQDPGLGLRLIYFSYDVKMKEKGDIPEGYSVSREKKERFSLILESASTNQTSMYLCASSLPTLMTGRSYEQYFGPGTRLTVT.

The sample holds a few counts of this clone. In DNA, the CDR3 is TGTGCCAGCAGCTTACAAGCGGGGAGCTCCTACGAGCAGTACTTC. This gives the protein CASSLQAGSSYEQYF. This chain uses TRBV7-3 with TRBJ2-7; 7 nucleotides align to TRBD2. The CDR3 has 15 residues. Unmatched junction bases numbered 4, after V lost 2 bases and J lost 0 bases. From germline, CDR1 is SGHTA and CDR2 FQGTGA.

This clone was seen a single time. The genes are TRBV7-9 and TRBJ1-4, with 11 bases aligning to TRBD1. J gave up 8 bases and V 7 bases, and 9 bases lay outside the gene matches. The CDR3 contains 15 residues. From germline, CDR1 is SEHNR and CDR2 FQNEAQ (reference sequence). The CDR3: CASTQPRTGGEKLFF. In DNA form, the CDR3 reads TGTGCCAGCACCCAACCCCGGACAGGGGGCGAAAAACTGTTTTTT.

The chain couples TRBV5-6 to TRBJ2-1, with TRBD2 matching over 13 bases. This CDR3 region has 16 residues. Germline CDR1 SGHDT, CDR2 YYEEEE. V gave up 2 bases and J gave up 7 bases; unmatched junction bases: 6. The CDR3 loop reads CASSFSGLAGSNEQFF. DNA for the CDR3: TGTGCCAGCAGCTTTTCGGGACTAGCGGGGTCGAATGAGCAGTTCTTC.

Only a few counts were recorded for this clone. The V gene is TRBV5-4, the J gene TRBJ2-3, with no clear D. This CDR3 region has 11 residues. The germline V gene encodes CDR1 SGHNT and CDR2 YYREEE (reference sequence). Trimming left V 2 bases short and J 5 bases short, with 3 bases between. CDR3 protein: CASSFQDTQYF. DNA for the CDR3: TGTGCCAGCAGCTTTCAAGATACGCAGTATTTT. Based on the CDR3 plus reference TRBV5-4 and TRBJ2-3, the full variable domain is ETGVTQSPTHLIKTRGQQVTLRCSSQSGHNTVSWYQQALGQGPQFIFQYYREEENGRGNFPPRFSGLQFPNYSSELNVNALELDDSALYLCASSFQDTQYFGPGTRLTVL.

This chain uses TRBV6-1 with TRBJ1-1, with D possibly being TRBD1 (6 bases). Germline V lookup: CDR1 MNHNS, CDR2 SASEGT. The CDR3 is 13 amino acids. V was trimmed by 6 bases and J by 1 base, leaving 9 bases between them. This CDR3 reads CASRGQPNTEAFF. The CDR3 DNA reads as TGTGCCAGCAGAGGACAGCCGAACACTGAAGCTTTCTTT.

V gene TRBV7-9 combines with J gene TRBJ2-3, with 8 bases aligning to TRBD1. Germline V CDR1 and CDR2: SEHNR, FQNEAQ (reference sequence). The CDR3 runs 16 residues. The V segment lost 4 bases and the J segment 2 bases; nucleotides outside the gene matches: 8. The CDR3 protein is CASSSGQGHSTDTQYF. The CDR3 DNA reads as TGTGCCAGCAGCTCCGGACAGGGACATTCCACAGATACGCAGTATTTT.